This TCR beta chain was captured in a study of T cell changes during pregnancy in multiple sclerosis. The germline V gene has CDR1 SGHVS and CDR2 FQNEAQ. The V gene lost 5 bases and the J gene lost 8 bases, with 21 bases spanning the gap. CDR3 size: 15 residues. The table came from immunoSEQ multiplex PCR; TCRdb's copy has only in-frame clones and leaves some out. The table includes about 77,000 clones, more than 85% detected once. The sequence was obtained from a female donor in good health, enrolled as a control in a pregnancy study. This material consisted of peripheral blood, taken after pregnancy. The rearrangement uses TRBV7-8 and TRBJ1-2, with a tentative D call TRBD1 (5 bases). CDR3 nucleotide sequence: TGTGCCAGCAGCCCCGGACCCAGCGGGGGTAGGGGCTACACCTTC. Its translation is CASSPGPSGGRGYTF. Variable domain in full (rest from reference TRBV7-8 and TRBJ1-2): GAGVSQSPRYKVAKRGQDVALRCDPISGHVSLFWYQQALGQGPEFLTYFQNEAQLDKSGLPSDRFFAERPEGSVSTLKIQRTQQEDSAVYLCASSPGPSGGRGYTFGSGTRLTVV.